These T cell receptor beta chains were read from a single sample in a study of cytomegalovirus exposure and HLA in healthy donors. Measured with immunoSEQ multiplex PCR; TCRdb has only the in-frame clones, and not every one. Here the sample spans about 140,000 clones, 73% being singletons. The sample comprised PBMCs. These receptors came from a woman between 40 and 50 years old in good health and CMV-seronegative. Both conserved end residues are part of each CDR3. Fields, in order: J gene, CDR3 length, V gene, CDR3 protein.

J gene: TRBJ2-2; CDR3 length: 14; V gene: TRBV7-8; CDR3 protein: CASSFQGFTGELFF
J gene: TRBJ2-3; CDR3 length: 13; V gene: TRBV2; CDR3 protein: CASFRSRQATQYF
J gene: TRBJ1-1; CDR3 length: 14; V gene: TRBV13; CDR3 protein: CASSGGQRDTEAFF
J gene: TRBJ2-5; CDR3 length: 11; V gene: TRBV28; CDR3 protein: CASSFRETQYF
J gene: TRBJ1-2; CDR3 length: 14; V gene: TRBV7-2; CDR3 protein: CASSLAGGGYGYTF
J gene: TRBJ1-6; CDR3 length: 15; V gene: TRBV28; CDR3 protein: CASSRGGDYNSPLHF
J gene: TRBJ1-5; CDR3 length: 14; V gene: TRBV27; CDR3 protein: CASSLRGGNQPQHF
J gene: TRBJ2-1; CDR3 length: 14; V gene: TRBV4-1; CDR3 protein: CASSQVTSYNEQFF
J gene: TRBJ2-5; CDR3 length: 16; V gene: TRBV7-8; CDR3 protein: CASSLTGGIFQETQYF
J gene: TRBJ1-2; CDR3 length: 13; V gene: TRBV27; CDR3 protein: CASSLTGSYGYTF
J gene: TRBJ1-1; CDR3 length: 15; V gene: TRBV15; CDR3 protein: CATSPRQGLDTEAFF
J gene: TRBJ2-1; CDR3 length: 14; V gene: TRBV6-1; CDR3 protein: CASSVGGVGMGQFF
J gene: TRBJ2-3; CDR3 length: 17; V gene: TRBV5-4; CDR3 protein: CASSSRPGHVLSDTQYF
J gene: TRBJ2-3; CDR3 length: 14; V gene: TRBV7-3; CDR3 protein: CASSLATNTDTQYF
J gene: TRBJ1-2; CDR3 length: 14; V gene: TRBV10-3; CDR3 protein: CAISVEGQGDGYTF
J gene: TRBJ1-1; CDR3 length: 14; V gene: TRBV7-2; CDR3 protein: CASSQLRGWAEAFF
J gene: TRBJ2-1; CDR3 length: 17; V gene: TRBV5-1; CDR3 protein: CASCPRPLGTGGDEQFF
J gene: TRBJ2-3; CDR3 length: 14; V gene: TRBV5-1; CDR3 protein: CASSQDSGTDTQYF
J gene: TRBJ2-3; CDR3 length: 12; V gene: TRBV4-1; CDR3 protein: CASSLIGDTQYF
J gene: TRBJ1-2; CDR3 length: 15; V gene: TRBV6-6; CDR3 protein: CASSKQGDQNYGYTF
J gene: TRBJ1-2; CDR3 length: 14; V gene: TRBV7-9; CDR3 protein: CASSLGQVLRGYTF
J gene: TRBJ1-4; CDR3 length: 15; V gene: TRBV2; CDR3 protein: CASSRGSSGNEKLFF
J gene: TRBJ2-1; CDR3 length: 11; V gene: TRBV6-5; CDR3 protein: CASSLYNEQFF
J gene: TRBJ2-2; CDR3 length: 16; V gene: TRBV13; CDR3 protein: CASSHRTGWNTGELFF
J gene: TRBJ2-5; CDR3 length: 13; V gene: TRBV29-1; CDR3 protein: CSVEGQYQETQYF
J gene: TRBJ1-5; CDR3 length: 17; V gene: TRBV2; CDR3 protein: CASSFRLTQGSNQPQHF
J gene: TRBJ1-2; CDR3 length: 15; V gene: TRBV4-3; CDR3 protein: CASSQDPQESYGYTF
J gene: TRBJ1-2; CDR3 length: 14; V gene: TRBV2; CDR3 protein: CASRIGGLGYGYTF
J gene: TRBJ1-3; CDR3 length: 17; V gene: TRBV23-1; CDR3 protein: CASSQNGGFSSGNTIYF
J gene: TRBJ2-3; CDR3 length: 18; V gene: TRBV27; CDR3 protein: CASSPISRGMPRGDTQYF
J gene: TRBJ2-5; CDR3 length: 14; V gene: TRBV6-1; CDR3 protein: CASSGVAAEETQYF
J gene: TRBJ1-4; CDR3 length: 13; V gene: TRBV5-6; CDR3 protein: CASTLGKGAVRFF
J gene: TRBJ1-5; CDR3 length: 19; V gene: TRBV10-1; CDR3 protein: CASAPLRRQDLYSNQPQHF
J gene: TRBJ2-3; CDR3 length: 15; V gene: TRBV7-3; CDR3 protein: CASSLMGLAGDTQYF
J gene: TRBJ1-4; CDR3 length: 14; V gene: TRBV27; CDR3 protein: CASSLGRGYGKLFF
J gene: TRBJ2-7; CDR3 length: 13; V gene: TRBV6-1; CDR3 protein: CASSVGDLYEQYF
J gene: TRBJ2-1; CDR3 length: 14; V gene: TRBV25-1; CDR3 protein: CASSDRGSYNEQFF
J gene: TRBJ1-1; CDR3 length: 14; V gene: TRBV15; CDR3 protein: CATTKASRNTEAFF
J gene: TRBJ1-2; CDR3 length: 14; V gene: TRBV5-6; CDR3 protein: CASSLPRELTGYTF
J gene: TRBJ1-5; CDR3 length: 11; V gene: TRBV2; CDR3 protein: CASSANQPQHF
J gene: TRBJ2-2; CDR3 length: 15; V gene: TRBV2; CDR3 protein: CASRGGGAWTGELFF
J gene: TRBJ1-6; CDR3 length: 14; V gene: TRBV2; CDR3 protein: CASRTGVTNSPLHF
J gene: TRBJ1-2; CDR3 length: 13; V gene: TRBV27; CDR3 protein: CASSPLDSYGYTF
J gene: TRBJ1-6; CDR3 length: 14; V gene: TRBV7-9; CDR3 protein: CASSQTGGDSPLHF
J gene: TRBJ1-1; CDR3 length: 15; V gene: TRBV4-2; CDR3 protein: CASSQDPGVSREAFF
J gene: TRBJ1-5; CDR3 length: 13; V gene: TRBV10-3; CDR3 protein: CATREGGNQPQHF
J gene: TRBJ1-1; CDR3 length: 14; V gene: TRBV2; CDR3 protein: CASSEATALTQAFF
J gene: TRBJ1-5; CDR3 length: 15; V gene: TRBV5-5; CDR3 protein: CASSGTPDSNQPQHF
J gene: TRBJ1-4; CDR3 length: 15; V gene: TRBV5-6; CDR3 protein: CASLRQGETNEKLFF
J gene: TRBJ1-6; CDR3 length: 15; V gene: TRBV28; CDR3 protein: CASSFYGIDNSPLHF
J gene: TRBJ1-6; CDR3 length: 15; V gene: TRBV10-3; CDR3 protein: CATHPGERWDSPLHF
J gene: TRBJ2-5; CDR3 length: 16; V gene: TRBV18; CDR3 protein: CASSPRTGRGQETQYF
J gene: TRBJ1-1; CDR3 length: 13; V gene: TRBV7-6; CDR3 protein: CASSLASFAEAFF
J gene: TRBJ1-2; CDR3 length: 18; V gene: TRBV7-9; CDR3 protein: CASSQAPGQRASSYGYTF